This T cell receptor beta chain stems from a study of glioma-infiltrating T cells. This clonotype was seen many times. The antigen remains unidentified. Overall study results and limits: Gliomas, especially low-grade, showed above-expected tissue-blood divergence; non-neoplastic patients showed below. Only very few CDR3 sequences appeared in both tissue and blood.

TCR alpha and beta CDR3 regions were amplified from RNA using iRepertoire nested multiplex PCR. Using its own MiXCR run on the multiplex PCR reads, TCRdb lists one record per CDR3 protein. Of about 89,000 distinct CDR3 sequences listed, 20% to 25% are singletons. Input material: glioma tissue, nonneoplastic brain tissue, or PBMCs (not recorded which). This TCR came from a human donor with low-grade glioma or glioblastoma, undergoing nonglioma brain surgery, or in good health (not recorded which).

The CDR3 sequence is CASSEGAHNTDTQYF. CDR3 in DNA: TGTGCCAGCAGTGAAGGAGCTCACAACACAGATACGCAGTATTTT. The genes are TRBV2 and TRBJ2-3; D uncertain. V was trimmed by 1 base and J by 2 bases, leaving 10 bases between them. CDR1 is SNHLY, CDR2 FYNNEI, per germline. The CDR3 loop spans 15 amino acids.